This T cell receptor (beta chain) was found in a study of response to subunit inactivated influenza vaccine. On this clonotype: Its antigen remains unknown.

This CDR3 contains 13 residues. V lost 4 bases and J 2 bases, leaving 10 bases between the germline ends. Germline CDR1 SGHRS, CDR2 YFSETQ. TCRdb used MiXCR to reprocess the RT-PCR reads, holding one entry per CDR3 protein. The sample includes around 150,000 distinct CDR3 sequences, approximately 10% of them seen just once. Study results and caveats: The authors offered the suggestion that each seasonal influenza vaccination recruits few new T cells.

This chain connects TRBV5-1 to TRBJ2-7; D is possibly TRBD1 or TRBD2 (5 bases each). This receptor was taken from a man between 45 and 60 years old who received an inactivated influenza vaccine. The sequenced sample was non-naive T cells sorted from PBMCs, obtained roughly 47 days after vaccination. The CDR3 DNA reads as TGCGCCAGCAGCCTCGGGACCACCTACGAGCAGTACTTC. Protein sequence: CASSLGTTYEQYF.